The sample holds many counts of the clone carrying this T cell receptor beta chain. Antigen specificity is unknown. It was RNA transcripts that yielded the amplified TCR beta CDR3 regions. A first-round RT-PCR of the TCR CDR3 used the HTBI primer set. TCRdb itself ran the multiplex PCR reads through MiXCR, one entry per CDR3 protein. The sample has 550,000 to 600,000 distinct CDR3 sequences; approximately 15% are singletons. Ophthalmopathy patients showed a Clinical Activity Score of at least 3, NOSPECS grade of at least 4 and duration under 3 months. The data belong to a study of T cells in Graves' hyperthyroidism and ophthalmopathy. The CDR3 covers 16 residues. V lost 5 bases to trimming and J lost 4 bases; unmatched junction nucleotides: 10. The study's findings and limits: Expanded thyroid clonotypes (above 0.001) were mostly also found in blood. Ophthalmopathy was separated from stable hyperthyroidism by a 13 V-J model.

The sample was blood. This TCR was sampled from a young woman with Graves' ophthalmopathy. The rearrangement joins TRBV12-3 or TRBV12-4 to TRBJ2-1; 8 positions match TRBD2. The DNA for the CDR3 is TGTGCCAGCAGTCCCAGCGGGAGTTCAATTTACAATGAGCAGTTCTTC. Protein: CASSPSGSSIYNEQFF.